The clone carrying this TCR beta chain showed up many times. As yet, its antigen is unknown. This entry is derived from a study of identical twins. Findings and caveats of the study: Fewer insertions marked abundant cord blood beta clonotypes; young adult naive trended weakly, memory not at all.

Deletions cut 4 bases from V and 2 bases from J, with 11 bases between. The germline V gene has CDR1 LGHDT and CDR2 YNNKEL (reference sequence). The CDR3 spans 14 residues. TCRdb independently ran MiXCR on the 5' RACE reads; one entry per CDR3 protein. The sample consists of some 600,000 distinct CDR3 sequences, roughly 6.6% of them appearing once. In addition, the sample was reused for a study of yellow fever vaccine responses in identical twins. That paper notes: Reports say the vaccine T cell response in twins looked partly convergent and partly personalized.

The chain has TRBV3-1 and TRBJ2-5; weak D call: TRBD2 (6 bases). The receptor was derived from a woman aged 18 to 35 in good health. What was sequenced was PBMCs. This CDR3 reads CASSPGTAQETQYF. CDR3 bases: TGTGCCAGCAGCCCTGGGACTGCACAAGAGACCCAGTACTTC.